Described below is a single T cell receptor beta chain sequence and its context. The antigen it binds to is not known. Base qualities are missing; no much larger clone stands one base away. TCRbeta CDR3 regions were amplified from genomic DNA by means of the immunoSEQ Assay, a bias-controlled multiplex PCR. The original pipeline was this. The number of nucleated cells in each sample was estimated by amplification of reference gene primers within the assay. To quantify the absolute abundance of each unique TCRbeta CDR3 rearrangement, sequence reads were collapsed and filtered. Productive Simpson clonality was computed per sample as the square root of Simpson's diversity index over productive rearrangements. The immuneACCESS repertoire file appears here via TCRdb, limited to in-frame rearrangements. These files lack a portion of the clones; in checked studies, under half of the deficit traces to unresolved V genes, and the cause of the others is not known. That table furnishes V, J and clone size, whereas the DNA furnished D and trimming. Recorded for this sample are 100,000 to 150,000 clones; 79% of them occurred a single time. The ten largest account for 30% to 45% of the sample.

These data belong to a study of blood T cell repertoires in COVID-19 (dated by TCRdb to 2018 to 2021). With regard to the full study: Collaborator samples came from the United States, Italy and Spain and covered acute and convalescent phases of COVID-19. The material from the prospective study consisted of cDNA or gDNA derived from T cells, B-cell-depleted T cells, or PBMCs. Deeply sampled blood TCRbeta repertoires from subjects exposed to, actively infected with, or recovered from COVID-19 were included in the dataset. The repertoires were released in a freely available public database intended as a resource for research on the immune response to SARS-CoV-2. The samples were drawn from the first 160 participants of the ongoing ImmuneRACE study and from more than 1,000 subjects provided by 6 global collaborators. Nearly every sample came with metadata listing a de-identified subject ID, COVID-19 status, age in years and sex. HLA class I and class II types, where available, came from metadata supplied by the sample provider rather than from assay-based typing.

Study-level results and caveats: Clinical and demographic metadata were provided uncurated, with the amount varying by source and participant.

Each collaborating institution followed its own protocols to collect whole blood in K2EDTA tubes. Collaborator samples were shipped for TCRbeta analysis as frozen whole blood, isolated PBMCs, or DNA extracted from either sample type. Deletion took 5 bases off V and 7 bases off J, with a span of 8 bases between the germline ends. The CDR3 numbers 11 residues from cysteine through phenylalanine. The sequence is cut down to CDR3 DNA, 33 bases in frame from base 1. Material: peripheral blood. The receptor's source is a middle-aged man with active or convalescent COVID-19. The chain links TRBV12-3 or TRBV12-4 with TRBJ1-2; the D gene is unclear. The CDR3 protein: CASSPLGGYTF. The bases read TGTGCCAGCAGTCCGCTAGGTGGCTACACCTTC.